These T cell receptor beta chains were read from a single sample in a study of T cells in Graves' hyperthyroidism and ophthalmopathy. Each CDR3 protein is one row after TCRdb ran MiXCR on the multiplex PCR reads. The table includes about 360,000 distinct CDR3 sequences, less than 15% detected once. The sequenced sample was blood. Receptors originate from a woman in her late teens or twenties with Graves' hyperthyroidism. The CDR3 runs from the conserved cysteine through the conserved F or W. Clone size, where shown, is once, few, many, or a class for clones that have expanded.

abundance,j_gene,v_gene,CDR3aa
few,TRBJ2-2,TRBV27,CASSSSDAGELFF
.,TRBJ2-1,TRBV19,CASSKRTSGYNEQFF
many,TRBJ1-2,TRBV13,CASSLGHRDRDGYTF
many,TRBJ1-2,TRBV7-2,CASSLAVQRFGYTF
many,TRBJ2-7,TRBV12-3/TRBV12-4,CASSWDGAFGVRDEQYF
many,TRBJ2-7,TRBV20-1,CSARAGQYEQYF
.,TRBJ1-4,TRBV6-5,CASSYSGLATNEKLFF
.,TRBJ2-1,TRBV7-9,CASSLPPLAGGFYNEQFF
many,TRBJ2-7,TRBV11-3,CASSYYSYEQYF
.,TRBJ2-7,TRBV6-2/TRBV6-3,CASSYSPSGTMKQYF
.,TRBJ1-5,TRBV19,CASSTLGGTGNNQPQHF
.,TRBJ2-7,TRBV4-3,CASSQDWLGSGRYEQYF
many,TRBJ1-5,TRBV12-3/TRBV12-4,CASSLLGQLNQPQHF
.,TRBJ1-5,TRBV19,CATSGVGAGEPQHF
many,TRBJ2-1,TRBV3-1,CASSQGSVSYNEQFF
many,TRBJ1-1,TRBV7-2,CASSLARATEAFF
many,TRBJ1-1,TRBV7-7,CASSPQKGGEAFF
many,TRBJ2-7,TRBV6-2/TRBV6-3,CASSSAGSGPYEQYF
many,TRBJ1-3,TRBV12-3/TRBV12-4,CASIVTGSGNTIYF
many,TRBJ2-1,TRBV28,CASSLRGDYYNEQFF
many,TRBJ2-5,TRBV6-1,CASSIGGRGETQYF
many,TRBJ2-7,TRBV7-2,CASSLPPHHEQYF
many,TRBJ2-5,TRBV9,CASSAEQGVETQYF
many,TRBJ2-1,TRBV20-1,CSARDGQGENEQFF
many,TRBJ2-5,TRBV28,CASWTVQETQYF
.,TRBJ2-1,TRBV19,CATQWGTGGYNEQFF
many,TRBJ1-1,TRBV3-1,CASSQHRGEAFF
.,TRBJ2-3,TRBV4-1,CASSRPPDTQYF
.,TRBJ1-1,TRBV7-2,CASSLRASVMNTEAFF
many,TRBJ2-3,TRBV7-6,CASSRSMATNTQYF
many,TRBJ1-2,TRBV6-1,CASSSTGVPWGYTF
many,TRBJ1-1,TRBV11-2,CASSNAGYTEAFF
few,TRBJ1-6,TRBV7-9,CASSLGTGASRTYNSPLHF
many,TRBJ2-5,TRBV2,CASIPIVTGVTTQYF
many,TRBJ2-4,TRBV6-2/TRBV6-3,CASSFRGRAKNIQYF
many,TRBJ1-4,TRBV15,CATSRDSGTREKLFF
.,TRBJ2-3,TRBV10-3,CAISVEASSTDTQYF
.,TRBJ2-2,TRBV7-2,CASSSKREGLIRTGELFF
many,TRBJ2-2,TRBV20-1,CSARSHWDRQNTGELFF
few,TRBJ2-7,TRBV9,CASSSTGTSYEQYF
.,TRBJ2-2,TRBV27,CASSFFRSGELFF
.,TRBJ2-1,TRBV5-1,CASSQTSGLYNEQFF
many,TRBJ2-5,TRBV18,CASSPNRDSQETQYF
many,TRBJ2-3,TRBV28,CASSPPEGNKYFSTVADTQYF
.,TRBJ1-5,TRBV4-3,CASSPAWGSGQPQHF
many,TRBJ2-7,TRBV20-1,CSAWDLQGSYEQYF
.,TRBJ2-1,TRBV7-2,CASSHNGGGSWNEQFF
many,TRBJ2-7,TRBV7-9,CASSSWDRAYEQYF
.,TRBJ2-3,TRBV12-3/TRBV12-4,CASRRGQGTDTQYF
.,TRBJ2-7,TRBV18,CASSSRLAVTYEQYF